This T cell receptor (beta chain) was profiled in a study of shared clonotypes between healthy human individuals. Broader study findings: It was observed that roughly 5.5% of naive CD4 clonotypes were shared across several donors. Genetic and exposure-history diversity was limited by the small donor number. Larger richness was generally estimated for naive than memory subsets.

About this clone: Its target is not known.

The ends were cut back, 8 bases at V and 5 bases at J, with 13 bases in the middle. The CDR3 is made up of 13 amino acids. Germline V CDR1 and CDR2: SNHLY, FYNNEI. Libraries were prepared by immunoSEQ multiplex PCR; TCRdb keeps only in-frame clonotypes and omits some of them. This sample has nearly 750,000 clones, with around 77% found just once. This clonotype was sampled from a woman between 25 and 40 years old in good health. Input material: memory CD4+ T cells sorted from blood. Subset given: CD45RA-negative fraction. The genes are TRBV2 and TRBJ2-1; D is ambiguous. As DNA, the CDR3 is TGTGCCAGCCGGCCGAGTCGGGACAATGAGCAGTTCTTC. Amino acid sequence: CASRPSRDNEQFF.